The 28 T cell receptor beta chains in this list originate from one sample, sequenced in a study of Graves' ophthalmopathy and Graves' hyperthyroidism. The study amplified TCR beta CDR3 regions using RNA transcripts. HTBI-primed RT-PCR formed the first round, and a multiplex PCR formed the second. TCRdb fed the multiplex PCR reads into MiXCR, producing one record per CDR3 protein. The data show 40,000 to 45,000 distinct CDR3 sequences, approximately 52% seen once. Sequencing was carried out using peripheral blood. These receptors originate from an adult man with Graves' ophthalmopathy.

The chain uses TRBV7-3 and TRBJ2-1; 8 nucleotides line up with TRBD1. The V gene end was trimmed by 5 bases and the J gene end by 9 bases; junction bases not matched to a gene: 12. The CDR3 has 15 amino acids. The germline gives CDR1 SGHTA, CDR2 FQGTGA. This CDR3 reads CASSDGTGESSEQFF. As DNA, the CDR3 is TGTGCCAGCAGCGACGGGACAGGAGAGAGCAGTGAGCAGTTCTTC.

The V gene is TRBV29-1, the J gene TRBJ2-2; D might be TRBD1 or TRBD2, each matching 5 bases. Germline CDR1 SQVTM, CDR2 ANQGSEA. The CDR3 spans 12 residues. V lost 6 bases, J lost 11 bases, and 16 bases lay in between. CDR3 residues: CSVPGPWGELFF. The CDR3 DNA is TGCAGCGTGCCGGGACCTTGGGGCGAGCTGTTTTTT.

This clonotype was detected many times. V and J are TRBV20-1 and TRBJ1-1; weak D call: TRBD1 (5 bases). This CDR3 region has 14 residues. Between the trimmed V and J ends, which lost 5 bases and 5 bases, there was a span of 18 bases. The germline gives CDR1 DFQATT, CDR2 SNEGSKA (reference sequence). CDR3 sequence reads: CSAPRMGSGTEAFF. CDR3 bases: TGCAGTGCTCCTCGTATGGGGTCAGGGACTGAAGCTTTCTTT.

The chain joins TRBV20-1 to TRBJ1-2; D is uncertain. The CDR3 contains 10 residues. V lost 3 bases to trimming and J lost 5 bases, with 4 bases between them. From germline, CDR1 is DFQATT and CDR2 SNEGSKA (reference sequence). In DNA, the CDR3 is TGCAGTGCTAGGGGTTATGGCTACACCTTC. Translated, it gives CSARGYGYTF.

This clonotype was found many times. The chain is built from TRBV4-1 and TRBJ1-2, with D possibly matching TRBD1 (5 bases). Germline loops: CDR1 MGHRA, CDR2 YSYEKL. The CDR3 is 15 residues long. V was cut by 0 bases and J by 7 bases, with 15 bases left in between. The CDR3 nucleotides are TGCGCCAGCAGCCAAGATTTTGGTGGGGCCGTTGGCTACACCTTC. Amino acids: CASSQDFGGAVGYTF.

The CDR3: CASSLGTSGCYEQYF. DNA of the CDR3: TGTGCCAGCAGCTTGGGTACTAGCGGTTGTTACGAGCAGTACTTC. V usage is TRBV11-2 and J usage is TRBJ2-7; 8 bases fit TRBD2. This CDR3 comprises 15 residues. Germline V CDR1 and CDR2: SGHAT, FQNNGV. After removal of 3 bases from V and 4 bases from J, the junction contained 8 bases not matched to a gene. Drawing the rest from reference TRBV11-2 and TRBJ2-7, the complete variable domain is EAGVAQSPRYKIIEKRQSVAFWCNPISGHATLYWYQQILGQGPKLLIQFQNNGVVDDSQLPKDRFSAERLKGVDSTLKIQPAKLEDSAVYLCASSLGTSGCYEQYFGPGTRLTVT.

This rearrangement joins TRBV20-1 to TRBJ2-1, with 12 nucleotides matching TRBD2. This CDR3 comprises 15 residues. V dropped 4 bases and J dropped 6; count of bases not matched to a gene: 7. In germline, CDR1 is DFQATT, CDR2 SNEGSKA (reference sequence). The CDR3 DNA reads as TGCAGTGCTACAAAGCTAGCGGGAGGGCCCAATGAGCAGTTCTTC. Encoded protein: CSATKLAGGPNEQFF.

The chain employs TRBV10-3 and TRBJ2-1; D gene uncertain. The CDR3 length is 15 residues. CDR1 is ENHRY and CDR2 is SYGVKD in the germline V gene. The ends were cut back, 2 bases at V and 0 bases at J, with 8 bases in the middle. The CDR3 region is CAISEGFRSYNEQFF. CDR3 coding DNA: TGTGCCATCAGTGAGGGATTCCGCTCCTACAATGAGCAGTTCTTC.

This clonotype was counted many times. The rearrangement joins TRBV20-1 to TRBJ2-2, with 8 nucleotides matching TRBD1. The junction had 11 bases not matched to a gene; V was cut back by 1 base and J by 4 bases. Per germline, CDR1 DFQATT and CDR2 SNEGSKA (reference sequence). The CDR3 totals 17 residues. Written as DNA, the CDR3 is TGCAGTGCTAGAGCGCAGGGGGCAGTTGTAGGCACCGGGGAGCTGTTTTTT. Its protein is CSARAQGAVVGTGELFF.

The sample holds many counts of this clonotype. The CDR3 DNA is TGTGCCAGCGGGAGGGGAGGGATCGGCAATGAGCAGTTCTTC. It codes for CASGRGGIGNEQFF. V usage is TRBV12-3 or TRBV12-4 and J usage is TRBJ2-1, with 7 nucleotides matching TRBD2. The CDR3 covers 14 residues. The trim removed 8 bases at V and 6 bases at J, leaving 10 bases unmatched.

Worth noting for this clonotype: In this CDR3 the conserved last residue, phenylalanine or tryptophan, is missing, so a read error is likely. The DNA is left out, because the CDR3 cannot be placed on it with certainty; the CDR3 is given as TCRdb lists it. The chain has TRBV20-1 and TRBJ1-6. CDR1 DFQATT and CDR2 SNEGSKA come from the germline V gene (reference sequence). The CDR3 extends over 8 residues, inclusive of both ends. The CDR3 sequence: CSAPTPTS.

The table lists this clonotype with many counts. The V and J genes are TRBV7-3 and TRBJ1-1; D gene ambiguous. The germline V gene has CDR1 SGHTA and CDR2 FQGTGA. Trimming removed 0 bases at V and 6 bases at J, with 11 bases between. The CDR3 loop spans 14 amino acids. CDR3 coding DNA: TGTGCCAGCAGCTTAACCCCCATAGCCCCTGAAGCTTTCTTT. Its translation is CASSLTPIAPEAFF.

Ten or more counts support this clonotype. The CDR3 is CASSFGNYGYTF. DNA for the CDR3: TGTGCCAGCAGTTTCGGGAATTATGGCTACACCTTC. The rearrangement uses TRBV12-3 or TRBV12-4 and TRBJ1-2; D is unresolved. V was trimmed by 3 bases and J by 5 bases, leaving 7 bases between them. The CDR3 is made up of 12 amino acids.

Worth noting for this clonotype: The missing conserved phenylalanine or tryptophan at the end of this CDR3 makes a read error likely. The limits of the CDR3 on the DNA are not certain, so only TCRdb's listed CDR3 is given. The chain has TRBV7-9 and TRBJ2-3; TRBD1, the table's D call, was not compared with the DNA. Per germline, CDR1 SEHNR and CDR2 FQNEAQ (reference sequence). Ends included, the CDR3 has 14 residues. Here the CDR3 reads CASSFSGSTDTQYS.

The chain has TRBV10-2 and TRBJ2-7; the match to TRBD2 covers 12 bases. This CDR3 has 16 amino acids. V lost 0 bases, J lost 4 bases, and 4 bases stayed unmatched. Looked up from germline, CDR1 is WSHSY and CDR2 is SAAADI. CDR3 in amino acids: CASSESTSGRPYEQYF. The CDR3 coding sequence is TGCGCCAGCAGTGAGTCCACTAGCGGGAGGCCTTACGAGCAGTACTTC.

This clonotype has ten or more counts. The chain employs TRBV15 and TRBJ2-1; TRBD2 might be the D (7 bases). Germline CDR1 reads LNHNV; CDR2 reads YYDKDF (reference sequence). The CDR3 has 16 residues. V dropped 3 bases and J dropped 5 bases, with 17 bases sitting between them. CDR3 coding DNA: TGTGCCACCAGCAGGGGGGGGGGCAGTAACCACAATGAGCAGTTCTTC. This translates into CATSRGGGSNHNEQFF.

The chain has TRBV9 and TRBJ2-7; TRBD1 matches 7 bases. The CDR3 spans 14 residues. V shed 0 bases and J 0 bases; nucleotides not matched to a gene: 0. Germline V gives CDR1 SGDLS, CDR2 YYNGEE. The chain's CDR3 is CASSVGDSSYEQYV. In DNA, the CDR3 is TGTGCCAGCAGCGTAGGGGACAGCTCCTACGAGCAGTACGTC.

As concerns this clonotype: Given the absence of the conserved phenylalanine or tryptophan at the CDR3 end, a read error is likely. This chain links TRBV11-3 with TRBJ1-2; D uncertain. Trimming took off 6 bases at V and 1 base at J, with 15 bases between the two ends. Germline V lookup: CDR1 SGHNT, CDR2 YENEEA. CDR3 length equals 15 residues. The CDR3 loop is CASSTIRDINYGYTP. CDR3 DNA sequence: TGTGCCAGCAGTACAATCCGCGATATTAACTATGGCTACACCCCC.

The rearrangement uses TRBV19 and TRBJ1-1, with D unclear. This CDR3 contains 16 residues. CDR1 is LNHDA, CDR2 SQIVND, per germline (reference sequence). Trimming took off 0 bases at V and 5 bases at J, with 16 bases between the two ends. CDR3 amino acids: CASSIDVGGRETEAFF. The CDR3 DNA reads as TGTGCCAGTAGTATAGATGTGGGCGGACGAGAAACTGAAGCTTTCTTT.

This chain joins TRBV5-1 and TRBJ1-1; D remains ambiguous. From germline, CDR1 is SGHRS and CDR2 YFSETQ. This CDR3 has 11 residues. Between the trimmed V and J ends, which lost 0 bases and 8 bases, there was a span of 5 bases. CDR3 in DNA: TGCGCCAGCAGCTTGGGACCAGAAGCTTTCTTT. As protein: CASSLGPEAFF.

A few counts support this clonotype. This chain connects TRBV27 to TRBJ2-1, with 12 bases lining up with TRBD2. The trim removed 6 bases at V and 1 base at J, leaving 19 bases unmatched. The CDR3 is 21 residues long. Germline lookup yields CDR1 MNHEY and CDR2 SMNVEV (reference sequence). The CDR3 sequence: CASRRTPFLAGGKISYNEQFF. CDR3 nucleotide sequence: TGTGCCAGCAGGAGAACACCGTTCCTAGCGGGGGGGAAAATATCCTACAATGAGCAGTTCTTC.

This chain uses TRBV2 with TRBJ2-1; 8 bases match TRBD1. Germline CDR1 is SNHLY and CDR2 is FYNNEI. The J segment lost 5 bases and the V segment lost 5 bases, leaving 2 bases of the junction unmatched. The CDR3 extends over 13 amino acids. In nucleotides, the CDR3 is TGTGCCAGCAGTTGGACAGGGCACAATGAGCAGTTCTTC. It codes for CASSWTGHNEQFF.

This chain uses TRBV30 with TRBJ1-2; TRBD1 might be the D (5 bases). Germline values: CDR1 GTSNPN, CDR2 SVGIG (reference sequence). The ends were cut back, 4 bases at V and 4 bases at J, with 16 bases in the middle. The CDR3 spans 14 residues. CDR3 DNA: TGTGCCTGGACCACTGGGGGATCCCGCTATGGCTACACCTTC. Protein: CAWTTGGSRYGYTF. Full variable domain (remainder filled in from reference TRBV30 and TRBJ1-2): SQTIHQWPATLVQPVGSPLSLECTVEGTSNPNLYWYRQAAGRGLQLLFYSVGIGQISSEVPQNLSASRPQDRQFILSSKKLLLSDSGFYLCAWTTGGSRYGYTFGSGTRLTVV.

To note about this clonotype: This CDR3 fails to terminate in the conserved phenylalanine or tryptophan, so it likely reflects a read error. The CDR3 DNA sequence: TGCAGTGCTAGGGGGGTGGAGGGGGCCAAGAAAGCTTTCTCT. Amino acids: CSARGVEGAKKAFS. This chain links TRBV20-1 with TRBJ1-1, with TRBD1 matching over 7 bases. CDR1 and CDR2 (germline): DFQATT, SNEGSKA (reference sequence). The CDR3 is made up of 14 amino acids. The V gene end was trimmed by 3 bases and the J gene end by 9 bases; junction bases not matched to a gene: 13.

Note on this clonotype: Relative to the germline gene, one junction end is altered; a read error may explain this. This chain links TRBV10-3 with TRBJ2-7, with a weak D call TRBD1 (6 bases). CDR1 is ENHRY and CDR2 is SYGVKD in the germline V gene. The CDR3 covers 15 residues. The CDR3 region is CAISGNRESSHEQYF. The CDR3, as DNA: TGTGCCATCAGCGGTAACAGGGAGTCCTCCCACGAGCAGTACTTC.

This rearrangement joins TRBV7-8 to TRBJ2-7; 7 bases are a match to TRBD1. The V gene's germline CDR1 is SGHVS and CDR2 FQNEAQ. This CDR3 has 13 residues. V shed 6 bases, J shed 0 bases, and the junction held 2 bases outside the gene matches. The CDR3 bases are TGTGCCAGCAGTAGGGACAGCTCCTACGAGCAGTACTTC. Translation: CASSRDSSYEQYF.

By sample fraction, this clonotype is medium-sized. The chain links TRBV15 to TRBJ2-1, with D unresolved. CDR1 and CDR2 (germline): LNHNV, YYDKDF (reference sequence). Trimming shortened V by 1 base and J by 6 bases, and 13 bases separated the two germline ends. The CDR3 runs 15 residues. In DNA, the CDR3 is TGTGCCACCAGCAGAGGGATACTGGTGGGCAATGAGCAGTTCTTC. Its translation: CATSRGILVGNEQFF.

This clonotype was detected only once. This chain joins TRBV20-1 and TRBJ1-6; D call uncertain. CDR1 DFQATT and CDR2 SNEGSKA come from the germline V gene (reference sequence). The CDR3 contains 15 residues. V lost 1 base and J lost 8, with 15 bases in between. The CDR3 sequence is CSARVRASPYSPLHF. In DNA, the CDR3 is TGCAGTGCTAGAGTTCGGGCCTCGCCCTATTCACCCCTCCACTTT.